Below, 10 T cell receptor beta chains from the same sample are listed, as sequenced in a study of shared clonotypes between healthy human individuals. Sequencing was performed with immunoSEQ multiplex PCR; in TCRdb, only in-frame clones are kept and a portion is missing. Here the sample spans approximately 1.5 million clones, about 98% being singletons. Sequenced input: naive CD4+ T cells sorted from blood. The subset here: CD45RA+ positively selected. These receptors all come from a young man in good health.

V gene TRBV7-6 combines with J gene TRBJ2-1; 10 bases map to TRBD2. V shed 5 bases and J 13 bases; nucleotides not matched to a gene: 11. Germline assignment: CDR1 SGHVS and CDR2 FNYEAQ. This CDR3 is built from 14 residues. The DNA of the CDR3 is TGTGCCAGCAGCCATGGAGCTCTAGCGGGAGAACAGTTCTTC. Translated, it gives CASSHGALAGEQFF.

This clone was detected only once. This specimen includes other DNA sequences encoding the same CDR3. This chain joins TRBV5-1 and TRBJ2-3; 14 nucleotides align to TRBD2. J lost 5 bases, V lost 3 bases, and 5 bases had no gene match. CDR3 length: 16 amino acids. From germline, CDR1 is SGHRS and CDR2 YFSETQ. CDR3 DNA: TGCGCCAGCAGCTCGGGACTAGCGGGAGAGGTAGATACGCAGTATTTT. As protein: CASSSGLAGEVDTQYF.

With respect to this clone: Other nucleotide sequences from this sample produce the same CDR3. The chain recombines TRBV15 with TRBJ1-2; D unresolved. This CDR3 has 12 residues. V lost 0 bases and J 5 bases, leaving 4 bases between the germline ends. CDR1 and CDR2 (germline): LNHNV, YYDKDF (reference sequence). The CDR3 DNA is TGTGCCACCAGCAGAGATGGGTATGGCTACACCTTC. Translating gives CATSRDGYGYTF.

Remarks on this clone: Different DNA sequences within this sample yield the same CDR3. V is TRBV7-9 and J is TRBJ2-7, with TRBD2 identical over 7 bases. The CDR3 totals 14 residues. The germline V gene encodes CDR1 SEHNR and CDR2 FQNEAQ (reference sequence). J gave up 1 base and V 1 base, and 1 base lay outside the gene matches. In DNA, the CDR3 is TGTGCCAGCAGCTTAGTGGGGGGGTCCTACGAGCAGTACTTC. Protein product: CASSLVGGSYEQYF.

The V gene is TRBV7-9, the J gene TRBJ2-4, with D perhaps TRBD1 (5 bases). V was cut by 0 bases and J by 3 bases, with 6 bases left in between. Germline CDR1 and CDR2: SEHNR and FQNEAQ (reference sequence). This CDR3 comprises 14 residues. CDR3 sequence: CASSLAQGKNIQYF. DNA of the CDR3: TGTGCCAGCAGCTTAGCCCAGGGCAAAAACATTCAGTACTTC.

The chain combines TRBV5-4 with TRBJ2-5; 7 positions agree with TRBD1. The CDR3 is 15 residues long. After removal of 0 bases from V and 3 bases from J, the junction contained 5 bases not matched to a gene. Germline V gene data show CDR1 as SGHNT and CDR2 as YYREEE (reference sequence). The CDR3 DNA is TGTGCCAGCAGCTTGGGGGACAGAGCCAAAGAGACCCAGTACTTC. Translating gives CASSLGDRAKETQYF.

V usage is TRBV25-1 and J usage is TRBJ2-6, with D unclear. This CDR3 has 17 residues. The germline V and J ends were trimmed by 1 base and 0 bases, with 10 bases remaining between them. The germline gives CDR1 MGHDK, CDR2 SYGVNS. CDR3: CASSESGRTSGANVLTF. In DNA, the CDR3 is TGTGCCAGCAGTGAATCAGGCAGGACCTCTGGGGCCAACGTCCTGACTTTC.

V usage is TRBV5-1 and J usage is TRBJ1-3, with 7 nucleotides matching TRBD1. J gave up 2 bases and V 5 bases, and 4 bases lay outside the gene matches. The CDR3 totals 14 residues. The germline V gene encodes CDR1 SGHRS and CDR2 YFSETQ. Here the CDR3 DNA reads TGCGCCAGCAGAGTGACAGGGACTGGAAACACCATATATTTT. This sequence encodes CASRVTGTGNTIYF. Using reference TRBV5-1 and TRBJ1-3 for the parts outside the CDR3, the full variable domain is KAGVTQTPRYLIKTRGQQVTLSCSPISGHRSVSWYQQTPGQGLQFLFEYFSETQRNKGNFPGRFSGRQFSNSRSEMNVSTLELGDSALYLCASRVTGTGNTIYFGEGSWLTVV.

The chain combines TRBV5-1 with TRBJ2-7; D unclear. This CDR3 spans 12 amino acids. The germline CDR1 and CDR2 sequences are SGHRS and YFSETQ. Trimming removed 4 bases at V and 2 bases at J, with 7 bases between. In DNA form, the CDR3 reads TGCGCCAGCAGCGCAAGGCCCTACGAGCAGTACTTC. It codes for CASSARPYEQYF.

This chain links TRBV2 with TRBJ1-1; D is possibly TRBD1 (5 bases). V was pared by 6 bases and J by 1 base, with 12 bases between. CDR1 and CDR2 (germline): SNHLY, FYNNEI. CDR3 length equals 14 residues. CDR3 in amino acids: CASSPGRENTEAFF. Written as DNA, the CDR3 is TGTGCCAGCAGCCCGGGACGAGAGAACACTGAAGCTTTCTTT.